The 22 T cell receptor beta chains presented below share a single source sample, sequenced in a study of T-cell memory formation after mild COVID-19. TCRdb reprocessed the 5' RACE reads via MiXCR and lists one record per CDR3 protein. The sample includes around 440,000 distinct CDR3 sequences, 15% to 20% of them seen just once. The specimen sequenced was PBMCs or a T cell subset sorted from them (not recorded which). The receptors here all came from an adult woman who had mild COVID-19 (a few samples of this study predate the infection). Cell type and time point are not known.

This clonotype was observed a few times. This chain connects TRBV12-3 or TRBV12-4 to TRBJ1-1, with 8 nucleotides matching TRBD1. The CDR3 is 13 residues long. The V gene end was trimmed by 6 bases and the J gene end by 10 bases; junction bases not matched to a gene: 10. The CDR3 is CASSPDREGLAFF. DNA for the CDR3: TGTGCCAGCAGCCCGGACAGGGAGGGCTTAGCTTTCTTT.

This clonotype was found a few times. This chain links TRBV7-9 with TRBJ2-1; TRBD2 matches 10 bases. V was clipped by 3 bases and J by 7 bases; unmatched bases: 15. Germline CDR1 reads SEHNR; CDR2 reads FQNEAQ (reference sequence). The CDR3 contains 18 residues. The CDR3 sequence is CASSLSFQREGSENEQFF. DNA for the CDR3: TGTGCCAGCAGCTTGAGTTTCCAGCGGGAGGGGTCTGAGAATGAGCAGTTCTTC.

V and J are TRBV20-1 and TRBJ2-1; D remains unclear. V was cut by 6 bases and J by 7 bases, with 13 bases left in between. Germline values: CDR1 DFQATT, CDR2 SNEGSKA (reference sequence). This CDR3 has 12 residues. Here the CDR3 reads CSALPTGNEQFF. The CDR3 DNA reads as TGCAGTGCCCTGCCCACCGGGAATGAGCAGTTCTTC.

The chain uses TRBV29-1 and TRBJ1-3; the D is unclear. Germline-derived CDR1 and CDR2 are SQVTM and ANQGSEA. This CDR3 comprises 13 residues. The germline V and J ends were trimmed by 6 bases and 0 bases, with 9 bases remaining between them. The CDR3 reads CSVREISGNTIYF. In nucleotides, the CDR3 is TGCAGCGTGAGAGAAATCTCTGGAAACACCATATATTTT.

This clonotype was seen only a few times. This chain joins TRBV15 and TRBJ1-2; TRBD1 is a possible D gene (6 bases). The CDR3 sequence is 15 residues long. V lost 1 base, J lost 5 bases, and 14 bases lay in between. Per germline, CDR1 LNHNV and CDR2 YYDKDF (reference sequence). The CDR3 coding sequence is TGTGCCACCAGCAGAGCCCAGGGGCCAGCTTATGGCTACACCTTC. Its translation is CATSRAQGPAYGYTF.

This chain connects TRBV7-3 to TRBJ2-1; 10 positions agree with TRBD2. After removal of 5 bases from V and 8 bases from J, the junction contained 12 bases not matched to a gene. Germline V gene sequence: CDR1 SGHTA, CDR2 FQGTGA. The length of the CDR3 is 16 residues. The DNA for the CDR3 is TGTGCCAGCAGCCGCTCTAGCGGGAGTGGGGTCGATGAGCAGTTCTTC. This codes for CASSRSSGSGVDEQFF.

This clonotype was seen a few times. The chain has TRBV12-3 or TRBV12-4 and TRBJ1-4; possible D gene TRBD1, 5 bases. V was cut by 7 bases and J by 8 bases, with 14 bases left in between. This CDR3 region has 13 residues. Here the CDR3 reads CASKGRGREKLFF. In DNA form, the CDR3 reads TGTGCCAGCAAAGGGAGGGGTAGAGAAAAACTGTTTTTT.

This clonotype was picked up a small number of times. This rearrangement joins TRBV11-2 to TRBJ2-1; D could derive from TRBD1 or TRBD2 (5 bases each). CDR3 length: 15 residues. Germline V gene lookup returns CDR1 SGHAT and CDR2 FQNNGV. Trimming cost V 5 bases and J 3 bases, with 14 bases left between them. In DNA, the CDR3 is TGTGCCAGCAGCAGAGGGGTAGCAAGCTACAATGAGCAGTTCTTC. Its translation is CASSRGVASYNEQFF.

The rearrangement uses TRBV10-3 and TRBJ1-3; no firm D call. Trimming stripped 6 bases from V and 4 bases from J, with 10 bases between. The V gene's germline CDR1 is ENHRY and CDR2 SYGVKD. This CDR3 has 13 amino acids. CDR3 DNA sequence: TGTGCCATCAGCGAAGCAGAGGGAAACACCATATATTTT. It yields the protein CAISEAEGNTIYF.

The chain combines TRBV5-6 with TRBJ2-2; 12 bases fit TRBD2. Germline trimming cut 5 bases from V and 7 bases from J; bases unmatched to any gene: 9. There are 16 residues in the CDR3. Germline lookup yields CDR1 SGHDT and CDR2 YYEEEE. In DNA, the CDR3 is TGTGCCAGCAGTTCTCGACTAGCGGGAGAGGACGGGGAGCTGTTTTTT. Translated, it gives CASSSRLAGEDGELFF.

CDR3 sequence reads: CASSERSREETQYF. CDR3 nucleotides: TGTGCCAGCAGTGAAAGGTCCAGGGAAGAGACCCAGTACTTC. This chain joins TRBV6-1 and TRBJ2-5; a possible D gene is TRBD1 (5 bases). This CDR3 spans 14 amino acids. Trimming left V 2 bases short and J 3 bases short, with 10 bases between. Germline CDR1 is MNHNS and CDR2 is SASEGT.

This clonotype was detected a few times. The chain links TRBV7-3 to TRBJ2-1; the match to TRBD1 covers 7 bases. Germline V gene data show CDR1 as SGHTA and CDR2 as FQGTGA. The trim removed 9 bases at V and 8 bases at J, leaving 7 bases unmatched. This CDR3 spans 12 amino acids. This chain's CDR3 is CARGGRVDEQFF. As DNA, the CDR3 is TGTGCCAGAGGGGGCAGGGTCGATGAGCAGTTCTTC. Full variable domain (remainder filled in from reference TRBV7-3 and TRBJ2-1): GAGVSQTPSNKVTEKGKYVELRCDPISGHTALYWYRQSLGQGPEFLIYFQGTGAADDSGLPNDRFFAVRPEGSVSTLKIQRTERGDSAVYLCARGGRVDEQFFGPGTRLTVL.

Here the CDR3 DNA reads TGTGCCAGCAGCGGACCGACTAGCGGGAGAAACCACGAGCAGTACTTC. This translates into CASSGPTSGRNHEQYF. The chain has TRBV9 and TRBJ2-7; TRBD2 matches 12 bases. This CDR3 spans 16 amino acids. Trimming took 3 bases from V and 5 from J; bases not matched to a gene: 9. Germline CDR1 reads SGDLS; CDR2 reads YYNGEE.

V usage is TRBV5-6 and J usage is TRBJ1-5; D not resolved. The CDR3 is 17 amino acids. V lost 1 base and J 0 bases, leaving 14 bases between the germline ends. In germline, CDR1 is SGHDT, CDR2 YYEEEE. The CDR3 sequence: CASSLMGRYLSNQPQHF. The CDR3 coding sequence is TGTGCCAGCAGCTTGATGGGGAGATACCTTAGCAATCAGCCCCAGCATTTT.

The gene calls are TRBV20-1 and TRBJ2-7; D gene ambiguous. With 4 bases removed from V and 3 bases from J, the gap between germline ends came to 16 bases. The germline CDR1 and CDR2 sequences are DFQATT and SNEGSKA (reference sequence). The CDR3 length is 14 residues. CDR3 protein: CSATWTARNYEQYF. The CDR3 region has the DNA TGCAGTGCTACCTGGACCGCCCGCAACTACGAGCAGTACTTC.

In its sample, this clonotype was seen a few times. The gene calls are TRBV9 and TRBJ2-7; 9 bases map to TRBD2. Germline V lookup: CDR1 SGDLS, CDR2 YYNGEE. The CDR3 totals 15 residues. Trimming removed 0 bases from V and 4 bases from J; junction bases left unmatched: 5. In DNA, the CDR3 is TGTGCCAGCAGCGTAGGGGCTAGCGGGGCTTACGAGCAGTACTTC. Encoded protein: CASSVGASGAYEQYF.

This chain uses TRBV7-3 with TRBJ2-1; 11 bases agree with TRBD2. This CDR3 has 16 amino acids. CDR1 SGHTA and CDR2 FQGTGA come from the germline V gene. The J segment lost 4 bases and the V segment lost 4 bases, leaving 6 bases of the junction unmatched. The CDR3 nucleotides read TGTGCCAGCAGCTCAAAGACTAGCGGGACTTACAATGAGCAGTTCTTC. Amino acids: CASSSKTSGTYNEQFF.

The chain uses TRBV28 and TRBJ2-7; possibly TRBD2 for D (6 bases). V shed 4 bases and J shed 7 bases, with 23 bases lying between them. The CDR3 consists of 16 residues. The germline gives CDR1 MDHEN, CDR2 SYDVKM. CDR3 DNA sequence: TGTGCCAGCAGTTCCCCCACCGGGACTCCCCTTCGGGAGCAGTACTTC. It specifies CASSSPTGTPLREQYF.

The J gene is TRBJ2-7, the V gene TRBV7-9, with TRBD2 matching over 12 bases. Germline CDR1 SEHNR, CDR2 FQNEAQ (reference sequence). Unmatched junction bases numbered 5, after V lost 2 bases and J lost 3 bases. The CDR3 is 16 amino acids. The CDR3 bases are TGTGCCAGCAGCTTATTGACTAGCGGGGGTAGCTACGAGCAGTACTTC. The encoded protein is CASSLLTSGGSYEQYF.

This clonotype was seen a few times. This chain joins TRBV20-1 and TRBJ2-1, with a tentative D call TRBD2 (6 bases). Germline values: CDR1 DFQATT, CDR2 SNEGSKA (reference sequence). The CDR3 totals 12 residues. Deletions cut 0 bases from V and 9 bases from J, with 9 bases between. CDR3 DNA sequence: TGCAGTGCTAGAGATTGGGGGGTTGAGCAGTTCTTC. Its translation: CSARDWGVEQFF.

This clonotype was found a few times. V gene TRBV6-5 combines with J gene TRBJ2-3; D may be TRBD1 (5 bases). The length of the CDR3 is 15 residues. CDR1 is MNHEY and CDR2 is SVGAGI in the germline V gene. Trimming took off 1 base at V and 0 bases at J, with 8 bases between the two ends. CDR3 nucleotides: TGTGCCAGCAGTTACTTGGCAGGGAGCACAGATACGCAGTATTTT. Translation: CASSYLAGSTDTQYF.

The chain carries TRBV6-6 and TRBJ1-1; D unclear. There are 15 residues in the CDR3. Deletions cut 5 bases from V and 6 bases from J, with 19 bases between. CDR1 is MNHNY, CDR2 SVGAGI, per germline (reference sequence). As DNA, the CDR3 is TGTGCCAGCAGTACCCGCGGGCTTGAGGATTCTGAAGCTTTCTTT. Translating gives CASSTRGLEDSEAFF.